This TCR beta chain stems from a study of blood T cell repertoires in COVID-19. Overall study: Samples of COVID-19 (acute and convalescent) were obtained from the United States, Italy and Spain.

Trimming took off 4 bases at V and 0 bases at J, with 14 bases between the two ends. Germline CDR1 and CDR2: SGHRS and YFSETQ. This CDR3 spans 17 amino acids. Assay: immunoSEQ multiplex PCR; the TCRdb copy retains only in-frame clones and omits some. The sample contains tens of thousands of clones, 80% to 95% of which appear only once. The sequence came from a man at least 80 years old with acute or convalescent COVID-19. Sequencing was done on a sample of peripheral blood. The chain is built from TRBV5-1 and TRBJ2-6; a possible D gene is TRBD2 (5 bases). In DNA form, the CDR3 reads TGCGCCAGCAGCAAGCGGACCCAGAACTCTGGGGCCAACGTCCTGACTTTC. Its protein is CASSKRTQNSGANVLTF.